Sequencing of this T cell receptor beta chain was carried out in a study of tumor-infiltrating lymphocytes in primary liver carcinoma. CDR3 length: 14 residues. CDR1 is KGHSH and CDR2 is LQKENI in the germline V gene. V lost 8 bases and J 4 bases, leaving 15 bases between the germline ends. Total RNA (roughly 550 ng) served as template for TCR beta cDNA synthesis primed by a constant-region primer. Slightly modified ARM-PCR, run as three nested multiplex PCR rounds, produced the TCR beta libraries. The two initial PCR rounds, nine to eleven cycles each, used TRBV1-TRBV30 forward and C-beta reverse primers. TCRdb fed the multiplex PCR reads into MiXCR, producing one record per CDR3 protein. This sample has around 120,000 distinct CDR3 sequences, with about 59% found just once. Unsorted bulk tissue (20-30 mg) underwent RNA and DNA co-extraction.

The genes are TRBV18 and TRBJ2-1; tentatively, D is TRBD1 or TRBD2 (5 bases each). The source is a woman in her sixties or seventies with primary liver carcinoma and hepatitis B virus infection. Sequences were obtained from liver tumor tissue from sampling region 1. The sample's subset: tumor region T1, superior pole. CDR3 protein: CASTRGAVYNEQFF. CDR3 coding DNA: TGTGCCAGCACTCGAGGGGCAGTTTACAATGAGCAGTTCTTC.